The next 25 T cell receptor beta chains were all read from a single sample in a study of CD8 T cells in Susac syndrome. Roughly 0.45 to 1 ug RNA was reverse transcribed with random hexamers. TCRdb processed the immunoSEQ multiplex PCR reads anew with MiXCR; each CDR3 protein has one entry. The sample lists around 120,000 distinct CDR3 sequences, 90% to 95% occurring once. Source material: CD4+ T cells from PBMCs. These receptors all come from a human donor with multiple sclerosis.

The chain joins TRBV3-1 to TRBJ1-2; no firm D call. V shed 1 base and J shed 8 bases, with 11 bases lying between them. Germline-derived CDR1 and CDR2 are LGHDT and YNNKEL (reference sequence). CDR3 size: 13 residues. The CDR3 protein is CASSQVAGYGYTF. CDR3 DNA: TGTGCCAGCAGCCAAGTTGCGGGGTACGGCTACACCTTC.

The rearrangement joins TRBV6-1 to TRBJ2-5; D is unresolved. Germline V gives CDR1 MNHNS, CDR2 SASEGT. The CDR3 covers 13 residues. The CDR3 DNA follows: TGTGCTGCTTCCGGTTCCCGATGGGAGACCCAGTACTTC. Encoded protein: CAASGSRWETQYF.

The chain uses TRBV5-1 and TRBJ1-1; D is unclear. Trimming removed 0 bases from V and 2 bases from J, with 8 bases in between. The CDR3 loop spans 14 amino acids. Per the germline V gene, CDR1 is SGHRS and CDR2 is YFSETQ. CDR3 loop: CASSLGVPNTEAFF. CDR3 nucleotides: TGCGCCAGCAGCTTGGGTGTCCCCAACACTGAAGCTTTCTTT.

The genes are TRBV30 and TRBJ2-3; the match to TRBD2 covers 11 bases. J was trimmed by 0 bases and V by 2 bases; bases with no gene match: 1. The CDR3 totals 15 residues. Germline CDR1 is GTSNPN and CDR2 is SVGIG (reference sequence). The CDR3 protein is CAWSRTSGSTDTQYF. The CDR3 DNA reads TGTGCCTGGAGTAGGACTAGCGGGAGCACAGATACGCAGTATTTT. The variable domain in full, with the rest retrieved from reference TRBV30 and TRBJ2-3, is SQTIHQWPATLVQPVGSPLSLECTVEGTSNPNLYWYRQAAGRGLQLLFYSVGIGQISSEVPQNLSASRPQDRQFILSSKKLLLSDSGFYLCAWSRTSGSTDTQYFGPGTRLTVL.

The chain joins TRBV6-5 to TRBJ2-3; D ambiguous. Looked up from germline, CDR1 is MNHEY and CDR2 is SVGAGI. Trimming pared 5 bases from V and 2 bases from J, leaving 8 bases between. This CDR3 has 13 residues. The chain's CDR3 is CASSTYTTDTQYF. For the CDR3, the DNA is TGTGCCAGCAGTACCTACACCACAGATACGCAGTATTTT.

CDR3 residues: CASSQGIRDKRGKLFF. The CDR3 DNA follows: TGCGCCAGCAGCCAAGGGATCCGGGACAAGCGAGGAAAACTGTTTTTT. This chain links TRBV4-3 with TRBJ1-4; a possible D gene is TRBD1 (6 bases). In germline, CDR1 is LGHNA, CDR2 YSLEER. V dropped 1 base and J dropped 10 bases, with 19 bases sitting between them. The CDR3 is 16 amino acids.

The chain employs TRBV6-6 and TRBJ1-1, with D possibly TRBD1 on 5 matching bases. This CDR3 is 15 amino acids long. V lost 6 bases to trimming and J lost 2 bases, with 16 bases between them. CDR1 is MNHNY and CDR2 is SVGAGI in the germline V gene (reference sequence). CDR3 DNA: TGTGCCAGCAGCCCAGGGCGTACAGGAAACACTGAAGCTTTCTTT. It codes for CASSPGRTGNTEAFF.

The V and J genes are TRBV7-3 and TRBJ2-1; D unclear. Trimming removed 1 base at V and 9 bases at J, with 10 bases between. CDR1 and CDR2 (germline): SGHTA, FQGTGA. CDR3 length: 13 residues. CDR3 residues: CASSLSGLGEQFF. CDR3 nucleotide sequence: TGTGCCAGCAGCTTAAGCGGTCTAGGTGAGCAGTTCTTC.

Written as DNA, the CDR3 is TGCAGCGTTGATGCAGGGGGCTCAACGGCTGGCTACACCTTC. This codes for CSVDAGGSTAGYTF. The rearrangement uses TRBV29-1 and TRBJ1-2; 8 positions agree with TRBD1. V shed 3 bases and J 7 bases; nucleotides not matched to a gene: 10. CDR3 size: 14 residues. CDR1 SQVTM and CDR2 ANQGSEA come from the germline V gene.

The chain recombines TRBV6-5 with TRBJ2-5, with a weak D call TRBD2 (7 bases). The CDR3 has 17 amino acids. Trimming shortened V by 0 bases and J by 4 bases, and 18 bases separated the two germline ends. Germline assignment: CDR1 MNHEY and CDR2 SVGAGI. The CDR3 loop is CASSYSIRGGGRETQYF. As DNA, the CDR3 is TGTGCCAGCAGTTACTCGATTCGAGGGGGGGGTCGAGAGACCCAGTACTTC.

The rearrangement links TRBV20-1 to TRBJ2-3; D gene unclear. The CDR3 length is 14 residues. CDR1 is DFQATT and CDR2 is SNEGSKA in the germline V gene (reference sequence). V was trimmed by 3 bases and J by 6 bases, leaving 16 bases between them. The CDR3, as DNA: TGCAGTGCTAGGAAAGGGCCCGCCGAGGATACGCAGTATTTT. Translation gives CSARKGPAEDTQYF.

This clonotype was recorded a few times. This sequence joins TRBV7-2 and TRBJ2-2; D is unclear. This CDR3 has 13 residues. Per germline, CDR1 SGHTA and CDR2 FQGNSA. Trimming removed 2 bases at V and 4 bases at J, with 5 bases between. CDR3 loop: CASSLFSTGELFF. The CDR3 DNA sequence: TGTGCCAGCAGCTTATTTTCCACCGGGGAGCTGTTTTTT.

The chain links TRBV9 to TRBJ2-4; tentative D call: TRBD1 (5 bases). This CDR3 spans 17 amino acids. V shed 2 bases and J shed 0 bases, with 15 bases lying between them. CDR1 and CDR2 from the germline V gene are SGDLS and YYNGEE. DNA for the CDR3: TGTGCCAGCAGCGTCTCGACAGATACTTTAGCCAAAAACATTCAGTACTTC. It yields the protein CASSVSTDTLAKNIQYF. Drawing the rest from reference TRBV9 and TRBJ2-4, the complete variable domain is DSGVTQTPKHLITATGQRVTLRCSPRSGDLSVYWYQQSLDQGLQFLIQYYNGEERAKGNILERFSAQQFPDLHSELNLSSLELGDSALYFCASSVSTDTLAKNIQYFGAGTRLSVL.

The V and J genes are TRBV29-1 and TRBJ1-2, with 7 bases aligning to TRBD1. Per germline, CDR1 SQVTM and CDR2 ANQGSEA. The V gene end was trimmed by 7 bases and the J gene end by 8 bases; junction bases not matched to a gene: 7. The CDR3 loop spans 11 amino acids. The CDR3 bases are TGCAGCGGTACGACAGGGCCCGGCTACACCTTC. Encoded protein: CSGTTGPGYTF.

This clonotype was found once. This chain links TRBV9 with TRBJ1-2; TRBD1 matches at 7 bases. V shed 4 bases and J 8 bases; nucleotides not matched to a gene: 8. The CDR3 extends over 13 amino acids. Germline CDR1 SGDLS, CDR2 YYNGEE. The CDR3 region has the DNA TGTGCCAGCAGCTTATTACAGGGGCTCGGCTACACCTTC. It yields the protein CASSLLQGLGYTF.

The chain employs TRBV20-1 and TRBJ2-7, with 7 bases aligning to TRBD1. Trimming took 4 bases from V and 5 from J; bases not matched to a gene: 2. This CDR3 has 11 amino acids. The germline V gene has CDR1 DFQATT and CDR2 SNEGSKA (reference sequence). CDR3 sequence: CSATQGNEQYF. The CDR3 nucleotides read TGCAGTGCTACACAGGGGAACGAGCAGTACTTC.

This chain's CDR3 is CSAETSGGTDTQYF. CDR3 DNA sequence: TGCAGTGCCGAAACTAGCGGGGGCACAGATACGCAGTATTTT. This chain uses TRBV20-1 with TRBJ2-3; TRBD2 agrees at 10 bases. This CDR3 has 14 amino acids. The trim removed 6 bases at V and 1 base at J, leaving 4 bases unmatched. The germline V gene encodes CDR1 DFQATT and CDR2 SNEGSKA (reference sequence).

The chain recombines TRBV12-3 or TRBV12-4 with TRBJ1-4; D is ambiguous. V was trimmed by 6 bases and J by 8 bases, leaving 16 bases between them. This CDR3 is built from 14 residues. This CDR3 is CASSLTDSAEKLFF. CDR3 DNA sequence: TGTGCCAGCAGCCTCACAGATTCTGCCGAAAAACTGTTTTTT.

V gene TRBV18 combines with J gene TRBJ1-4, with 8 bases identical to TRBD1. Germline lookup yields CDR1 KGHSH and CDR2 LQKENI. The CDR3 covers 14 residues. The V and J ends lost 1 base and 8 bases, in that order; junction bases with no gene match: 3. CDR3 sequence: CASSPQDREEKLFF. DNA of the CDR3: TGTGCCAGCTCACCACAGGACAGGGAGGAAAAACTGTTTTTT.

V usage is TRBV6-5 and J usage is TRBJ1-1; D uncertain. The germline V gene has CDR1 MNHEY and CDR2 SVGAGI. The CDR3 covers 15 residues. Trimming removed 4 bases from V and 6 bases from J, with 18 bases in between. DNA for the CDR3: TGTGCCAGCAGTTCCCACAATAGAGGGAGTCCTGAAGCTTTCTTT. Translated: CASSSHNRGSPEAFF.

The chain couples TRBV20-1 to TRBJ2-5; possibly TRBD1 or TRBD2 for D (6 bases each). Germline V gives CDR1 DFQATT, CDR2 SNEGSKA (reference sequence). V gave up 5 bases and J gave up 5 bases, with 9 bases separating them. CDR3 length equals 11 residues. The CDR3 DNA reads as TGCAGTGCTGGGGGGCCGGAGACCCAGTACTTC. Protein product: CSAGGPETQYF.

The V gene is TRBV5-1, the J gene TRBJ2-1, with TRBD1 as a possible D gene (6 bases). Germline CDR1 SGHRS, CDR2 YFSETQ. The CDR3 loop spans 16 amino acids. With 4 bases removed from V and 5 bases from J, the gap between germline ends came to 19 bases. The CDR3 here is CASSGGPGQGDNEQFF. CDR3 nucleotide sequence: TGCGCCAGCAGCGGAGGACCGGGACAAGGGGACAATGAGCAGTTCTTC.

This rearrangement joins TRBV6-4 to TRBJ2-6; D remains unclear. The V gene lost 8 bases and the J gene lost 7 bases, with 18 bases spanning the gap. The CDR3 has 15 residues. CDR1 is MRHNA, CDR2 SNTAGT, per germline. The DNA for the CDR3 is TGTGCCAGCGGACCCGATCCCGCCGGAGCCAACGTCCTGACTTTC. It translates to CASGPDPAGANVLTF.

This sequence joins TRBV11-2 and TRBJ1-2, with D uncertain. The CDR3 is made up of 12 amino acids. Deletions cut 0 bases from V and 5 bases from J, with 4 bases between. Germline values: CDR1 SGHAT, CDR2 FQNNGV. This chain's CDR3 is CASSLDRYGYTF. CDR3 nucleotide sequence: TGTGCCAGCAGCTTAGATCGGTATGGCTACACCTTC.

The CDR3 protein is CASSLGQGGGQPQHF. CDR3 nucleotides: TGTGCCAGCAGTTTGGGACAGGGTGGAGGCCAGCCCCAGCATTTT. The chain combines TRBV28 with TRBJ1-5, with 9 bases aligning to TRBD1. Germline V gives CDR1 MDHEN, CDR2 SYDVKM. This CDR3 comprises 15 residues. With V trimmed by 3 bases and J by 7 bases, 7 bases remained unmatched.